One sample yielded the 6 T cell receptor beta chains listed below, sequenced in a study of tumor-infiltrating lymphocytes in primary liver carcinoma. RNA and DNA were co-extracted from approximately 20-30 mg of unsorted bulk tissue. Using a constant-region primer together with ProtoScript II reverse transcriptase, TCR beta cDNA was made from around 0.55 ug of total RNA. Researchers made the TCR beta libraries by running three nested multiplex PCR rounds with slightly modified ARM-PCR. Both of the initial two PCR rounds ran for roughly 10 cycles and employed TRBV1-TRBV30 forward primers alongside a C-beta reverse primer. One entry per CDR3 protein, called by TCRdb with MiXCR from the multiplex PCR reads. The sample yields more than 75,000 distinct CDR3 sequences, more than 65% seen once. The sample comprised liver tumor tissue from sampling region 1. Subset given: tumor region T1, superior pole. The receptors shown here come from a man aged 40-55 years with primary liver carcinoma and hepatitis B virus infection.

This clonotype was observed many times. The chain recombines TRBV12-3 or TRBV12-4 with TRBJ2-3; D perhaps matches TRBD1 (6 bases). The CDR3 is made up of 13 amino acids. The V end lost 1 base, the J end lost 10 bases, and 12 bases lay between the germline ends. CDR3 sequence: CASSLGLRQAQYF. The CDR3 DNA is TGTGCCAGCAGTTTAGGTCTCCGACAGGCGCAGTATTTT.

J is TRBJ2-5 and V is TRBV2; D possibly uses TRBD1 or TRBD2 (6 bases each). The CDR3 is 15 residues long. Germline CDR1 SNHLY, CDR2 FYNNEI. The V gene lost 8 bases and the J gene lost 4 bases, with 20 bases spanning the gap. CDR3 DNA: TGTGCCAGCGCCCAGGGGCGGGCGCGGGGAGAGACCCAGTACTTC. This gives the protein CASAQGRARGETQYF.

The table lists this clonotype with a few counts. One end of the junction fails to match germline, which may point to a read error. This rearrangement joins TRBV10-2 to TRBJ1-4, with D hard to call. The CDR3 sequence is 14 residues long. In germline, CDR1 is WSHSY, CDR2 SAAADI. The CDR3 DNA reads TGCGCCAGCAGTGAGACAGCAAGTAATGAAAAGCTGTTTTTT. This translates into CASSETASNEKLFF.

Of note for this clonotype: A junction end diverges from the germline sequence, so it may reflect a read error. The chain carries TRBV12-3 or TRBV12-4 and TRBJ2-1, with D perhaps being TRBD1 or TRBD2 (5 bases each). The CDR3 totals 15 residues. CDR3 in DNA: TGTGCCATCAGTTTCCGGGACGCTACCTACAATGAGCAGCTCTTC. Amino acid sequence: CAISFRDATYNEQLF.

Comments on this clonotype: An end of the junction does not agree with germline; a read error may underlie this. This CDR3 is CGSSRECLYEQYF. The CDR3 bases are TGTGGCAGCAGTAGGGAGTGTCTTTACGAGCAGTACTTC. The chain recombines TRBV11-2 with TRBJ2-7, with D possibly TRBD2 on 5 matching bases. The CDR3 has 13 amino acids. Germline CDR1 is SGHAT and CDR2 is FQNNGV.

The table lists this clonotype with many counts. This sequence joins TRBV6-5 and TRBJ2-3; D is ambiguous. Between the trimmed V and J ends, which lost 7 bases and 2 bases, there was a span of 4 bases. Germline CDR1 and CDR2: MNHEY and SVGAGI. CDR3 length equals 11 residues. The chain's CDR3 is CASTYTDTQYF. The DNA of the CDR3 is TGTGCCAGCACCTACACAGATACGCAGTATTTT.